A selection of T cell receptor beta chains follows, all from one sample in a study of T cell responses to AZD1222 COVID-19 vaccine. This table comes from immunoSEQ multiplex PCR, and its TCRdb copy is limited to in-frame clones, with some not included. Of 150,000 to 200,000 clones in the sample, about 92% were seen once. Here the sequenced sample was peripheral blood, taken on day 0 of AZD1222 vaccination. Every receptor here comes from an adult in good health. CDR3s include the opening cysteine and the closing phenylalanine or tryptophan. The D gene is left open where the match is weak. Clone size, where shown, is once, few, many, or a class for clones that have expanded.

.	TRBJ1-2	TRBV7-9	.	TGTGCCAGCAGCTCCGATCAGGTTTTCGTGGGCTACACCTTC	CASSSDQVFVGYTF
once	TRBJ1-1	TRBV19	TRBD1	TGTGCCAGTAGTAGGAGGACAGGGAAGGGGACTGAAGCTTTCTTT	CASSRRTGKGTEAFF
.	TRBJ1-2	TRBV18	.	TGTGCCAGCTCACCGACAGCGCGGGGTTACTATGGCTACACCTTC	CASSPTARGYYGYTF
.	TRBJ1-2	TRBV6-5	.	TGTGCCAGCAGCTCGGGATACTATGGCTACACCTTC	CASSSGYYGYTF
.	TRBJ1-3	TRBV12-1	.	TGTGCCAGCAGCTTTGATATTCGTTCGGGGCCGGACACCATATATTTT	CASSFDIRSGPDTIYF
.	TRBJ2-3	TRBV19	.	TGTGCCAGTAGTATAGGGGGAGAACCTATTGGTACGCAGTATTTT	CASSIGGEPIGTQYF
.	TRBJ1-4	TRBV4-2	.	TGTGCCAGCAGCCAAGTAGGAGGGGGTAATGAAAAACTGTTTTTT	CASSQVGGGNEKLFF
.	TRBJ2-2	TRBV2	.	TGTGCCAGCACCGAGGGAGTTAGGGAGCTGTTTTTT	CASTEGVRELFF
.	TRBJ2-5	TRBV7-6	TRBD2	TGTGCCAGCAGCTTAGACGCGGGGGGAAAAGAGACCCAGTACTTC	CASSLDAGGKETQYF
.	TRBJ2-2	TRBV4-1	TRBD1	TGCGCCAGCAGCCCGAACCCACAGGGGGCGCCCGGGGAGCTGTTTTTT	CASSPNPQGAPGELFF
once	TRBJ1-1	TRBV28	.	TGTGCCAGCAGTTTGGGGAGGGGGAACACTGAAGCTTTCTTT	CASSLGRGNTEAFF
.	TRBJ1-1	TRBV18	TRBD1	TGTGCCAGCTCACCGACCCAACGGACAGGAACTCTGAACACTGAAGCTTTCTTT	CASSPTQRTGTLNTEAFF
.	TRBJ1-3	TRBV6-5	TRBD1	TGTGCCAGCAAGACAGGGGGAAGCTCTGGAAACACCATATATTTT	CASKTGGSSGNTIYF
.	TRBJ1-1	TRBV6-4	.	TGTGCCAGCAGTGACTCGCGAGGTGGGGCGGAAGCTTTCTTT	CASSDSRGGAEAFF
.	TRBJ1-2	TRBV25-1	.	TGTGCCAGCAGGGACAACCTCTATGGCTACACCTTC	CASRDNLYGYTF
.	TRBJ1-2	TRBV6-4	TRBD1	TGTGCCAGCAGAAAAGAGGACAGGTCGCTCTATGGCTACACCTTC	CASRKEDRSLYGYTF
.	TRBJ1-2	TRBV27	.	TGTGCCAGCAGTTCTCCCGCCGGCTCGACAGGTGGCTACACCTTC	CASSSPAGSTGGYTF
.	TRBJ2-7	TRBV29-1	.	TGCAGCGTTGGGGACTTCGGCTCCTACGAGCAGTACTTC	CSVGDFGSYEQYF
.	TRBJ1-1	TRBV10-3	.	TGTGCCATCAGTGAGTCGTACGGGGGGAGGTACACTGAAGCTTTCTTT	CAISESYGGRYTEAFF
.	TRBJ1-2	TRBV6-5	TRBD1	TGTGCCAGCAGTTACTCCGGACAGGGAGTGGAGGGCTACACCTTC	CASSYSGQGVEGYTF
.	TRBJ2-5	TRBV5-1	TRBD1	TGCGCCAGCAGCTTACAAGGGACAGGGGGAGAGACCCAGTACTTC	CASSLQGTGGETQYF
.	TRBJ1-5	TRBV2	.	TGTGCCAGCAGGAGAGGGAGTGGGGTCAATCAGCCCCAGCATTTT	CASRRGSGVNQPQHF
.	TRBJ1-6	TRBV7-8	TRBD1	TGTGCCAGCAGCTTAGCCCCAGGGGGGGATAATTCACCCCTCCACTTT	CASSLAPGGDNSPLHF
.	TRBJ1-2	TRBV6-1	.	TGTGCCAGCAGTGATCGCACGGGATTGGGATATGGCTACACCTTC	CASSDRTGLGYGYTF
.	TRBJ2-5	TRBV11-3	.	TGTGCCAGCAGCTCTCGTATGGGGGCGCAAGAGACCCAGTACTTC	CASSSRMGAQETQYF
.	TRBJ1-2	TRBV9	TRBD1	TGTGCCAGCAGCGTAGATAGGGGGAGACAGGGGTCAATTAACTATGGCTACACCTTC	CASSVDRGRQGSINYGYTF
.	TRBJ2-7	TRBV5-1	TRBD1	TGCGCCAGCAGCGGGGACAGGGGGCAATACGAGCAGTACTTC	CASSGDRGQYEQYF
.	TRBJ2-3	TRBV19	TRBD1	TGTGCCAGTACCCCGAGACAGGGGAATGGAGATACGCAGTATTTT	CASTPRQGNGDTQYF
.	TRBJ1-1	TRBV11-3	.	TGTGCCAGCAGCTTAGTCTGGGGTACTGAAGCTTTCTTT	CASSLVWGTEAFF
.	TRBJ1-2	TRBV4-1	.	TGCGCCAGCAGCCAAGATTTCGGAACGGAGCTTTCCTTCTATGGCTACACCTTC	CASSQDFGTELSFYGYTF
.	TRBJ2-5	TRBV3-1/TRBV3-2	.	TGTGCCAGCAGCCAAGAGGGGGCTGATGAGACCCAGTACTTC	CASSQEGADETQYF
once	TRBJ1-5	TRBV2	.	TGTGCCAGCAGGGAGGGACCGACTAATCAGCCCCAGCATTTT	CASREGPTNQPQHF
.	TRBJ1-2	TRBV27	.	TGTGCCAGCAGTTTACTTCCACGGGCAGGCGCCTATGGCTACACCTTC	CASSLLPRAGAYGYTF
.	TRBJ1-2	TRBV6-2/TRBV6-3	.	TGTGCCAGCAGTTACACCTATGGCTACACCTTC	CASSYTYGYTF
.	TRBJ2-1	TRBV3-1/TRBV3-2	.	TGTGCCAGCAGCCCGGGGTTGGGTTCCTACAATGAGCAGTTCTTC	CASSPGLGSYNEQFF
.	TRBJ1-1	TRBV14	.	TGTGCCAGCAGCCGGTCTGGGAACACTGAAGCTTTCTTT	CASSRSGNTEAFF
.	TRBJ2-1	TRBV6-5	TRBD2	TGTGCCAGCAGTTCGCTAGTAGCGGGGGGGCTCAATGAGCAGTTCTTC	CASSSLVAGGLNEQFF
.	TRBJ2-3	TRBV11-2	TRBD1	TGTGCCAGCAGCCAGGGGACAGGCCACACAGATACGCAGTATTTT	CASSQGTGHTDTQYF
.	TRBJ2-7	TRBV24-1	TRBD1	TGTGCCACCAGCAAAACCGGGACAGTGTTCTCCTACGAGCAGTACTTC	CATSKTGTVFSYEQYF
.	TRBJ1-2	TRBV4-1	TRBD1	TGCGCCAGCAGCCAAGTCCAGGGGGGGGATGGCTACACCTTC	CASSQVQGGDGYTF
.	TRBJ1-4	TRBV5-4	.	TGTGCCAGCAGCTTGGAGTCAGATGGGGAAAAACTGTTTTTT	CASSLESDGEKLFF
.	TRBJ2-2	TRBV5-6	.	TGTGCCAGCAGCTTGTATGGGGGCGGGGAGCTGTTTTTT	CASSLYGGGELFF
.	TRBJ2-7	TRBV6-1	.	TGTGCCAGCAGTGAATATTTTGCAGTGAACTACGAGCAGTACTTC	CASSEYFAVNYEQYF
.	TRBJ1-5	TRBV12-3/TRBV12-4	.	TGTGCCAGCAGGTATGATGCGCAGCCCCAGCATTTT	CASRYDAQPQHF
once	TRBJ1-1	TRBV3-1/TRBV3-2	.	TGTGCCAGCAGCAACCGGAGGGAGGGGGACACTGAAGCTTTCTTT	CASSNRREGDTEAFF
.	TRBJ2-1	TRBV6-4	.	TGTGCCAGCAGTGACCCCTGGTCAAGCTCCTACAATGAGCAGTTCTTC	CASSDPWSSSYNEQFF
.	TRBJ1-6	TRBV7-9	.	TGTGCCAGCAGCTCCGGACAGACCTATAATTCACCCCTCCACTTT	CASSSGQTYNSPLHF
.	TRBJ1-2	TRBV5-3	.	TGTGCCAGAAGCTTGGAAGGGCGTGGAAGCTATGGCTACACCTTC	CARSLEGRGSYGYTF
.	TRBJ2-7	TRBV11-2	TRBD1	TGTGCCAGCAGCTCCACTTATGGCCGGGACAGGGGTTACGAGCAGTACTTC	CASSSTYGRDRGYEQYF